The sequence of this T cell receptor (beta chain) was determined in a study of shared clonotypes between healthy human individuals. V shed 5 bases, J shed 3 bases, and the junction held 3 bases outside the gene matches. The CDR3 is made up of 14 amino acids. Germline CDR1 MDHEN, CDR2 SYDVKM. As to this clone: Its target is not known.

In the naive CD8 group, cells lacked CD45RO and were positively selected for CCR7, so terminally differentiated effector memory CD45RA+ cells were left out. Study-wide findings and caveats: A small donor pool kept down the genetic and exposure-history diversity that was represented. Generation probabilities were higher for clonotypes shared across all four sorted-subset donors than for unshared ones. Naive subsets generally had larger estimated richness than memory subsets.

Sequenced by immunoSEQ multiplex PCR; TCRdb stores in-frame clones only, minus some. Counted here are millions of clones, more than 85% occurring once; the ten biggest clones make up about 1.5%. This chain uses TRBV28 with TRBJ2-2; 7 bases agree with TRBD1. This clonotype was sampled from a man aged 18 to 30 in good health. Some clones in this sample may be carry-over from other donors' samples. The material sequenced was naive CD8+ T cells from PBMCs. The CDR3 nucleotides read TGTGCCAGCAGTGAAACAGGGGACACCGGGGAGCTGTTTTTT. Translation: CASSETGDTGELFF.